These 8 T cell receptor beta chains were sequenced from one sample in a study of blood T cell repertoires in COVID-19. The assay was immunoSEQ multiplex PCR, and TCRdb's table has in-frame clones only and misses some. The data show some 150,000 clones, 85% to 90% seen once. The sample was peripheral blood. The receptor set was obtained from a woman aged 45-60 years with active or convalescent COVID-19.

CDR3 sequence (DNA): TGTGCCAGCAGCTTAGGGGCAGTCGCTTACAATGAGCAGTTCTTC. As protein: CASSLGAVAYNEQFF. The chain carries TRBV11-2 and TRBJ2-1; no firm D call. V lost 1 base to trimming and J lost 4 bases, with 11 bases between them. The CDR3 runs to 15 residues. CDR1 and CDR2 (germline): SGHAT, FQNNGV.

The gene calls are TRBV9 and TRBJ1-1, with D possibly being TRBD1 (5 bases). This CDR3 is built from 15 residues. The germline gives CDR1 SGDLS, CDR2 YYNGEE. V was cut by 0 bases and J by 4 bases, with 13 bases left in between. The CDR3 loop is CASSVAGGVGTEAFF. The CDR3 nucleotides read TGTGCCAGCAGCGTAGCTGGGGGGGTGGGCACTGAAGCTTTCTTT.

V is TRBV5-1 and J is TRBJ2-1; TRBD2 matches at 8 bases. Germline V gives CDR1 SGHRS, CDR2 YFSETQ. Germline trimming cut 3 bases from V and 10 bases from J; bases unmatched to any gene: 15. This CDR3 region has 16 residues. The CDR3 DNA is TGCGCCAGCAGCTCCTCCGGGACTAGGAGAAGAAACGAGCAGTTCTTC. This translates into CASSSSGTRRRNEQFF.

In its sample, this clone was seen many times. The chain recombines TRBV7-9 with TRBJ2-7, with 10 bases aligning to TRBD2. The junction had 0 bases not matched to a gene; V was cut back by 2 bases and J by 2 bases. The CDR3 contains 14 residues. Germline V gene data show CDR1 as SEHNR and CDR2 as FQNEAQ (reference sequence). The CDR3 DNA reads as TGTGCCAGCAGCTTAAGCGGGAGGGCCTACGAGCAGTACTTC. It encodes CASSLSGRAYEQYF. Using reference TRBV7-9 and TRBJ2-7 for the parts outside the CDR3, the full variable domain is DTGVSQNPRHKITKRGQNVTFRCDPISEHNRLYWYRQTLGQGPEFLTYFQNEAQLEKSRLLSDRFSAERPKGSFSTLEIQRTEQGDSAMYLCASSLSGRAYEQYFGPGTRLTVT.

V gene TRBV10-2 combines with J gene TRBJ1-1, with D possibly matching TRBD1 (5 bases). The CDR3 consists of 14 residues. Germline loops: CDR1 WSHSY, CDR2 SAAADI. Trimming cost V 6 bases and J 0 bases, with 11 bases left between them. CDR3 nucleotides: TGCGCCAGCAGACACCTGACAGTGAACACTGAAGCTTTCTTT. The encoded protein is CASRHLTVNTEAFF.

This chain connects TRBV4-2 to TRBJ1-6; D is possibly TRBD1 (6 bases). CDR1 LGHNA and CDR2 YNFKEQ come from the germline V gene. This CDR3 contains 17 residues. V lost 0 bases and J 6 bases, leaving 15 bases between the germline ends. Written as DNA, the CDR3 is TGTGCCAGCAGCCAAGATGAGCGACAGGACACTAATTCACCCCTCCACTTT. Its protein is CASSQDERQDTNSPLHF.

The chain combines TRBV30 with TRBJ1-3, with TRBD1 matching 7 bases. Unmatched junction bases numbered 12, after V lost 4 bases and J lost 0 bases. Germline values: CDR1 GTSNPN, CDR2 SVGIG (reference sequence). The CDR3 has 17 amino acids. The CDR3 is CAWNRDRVKSSGNTIYF. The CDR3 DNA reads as TGTGCCTGGAATCGTGACAGGGTCAAGAGCTCTGGAAACACCATATATTTT.

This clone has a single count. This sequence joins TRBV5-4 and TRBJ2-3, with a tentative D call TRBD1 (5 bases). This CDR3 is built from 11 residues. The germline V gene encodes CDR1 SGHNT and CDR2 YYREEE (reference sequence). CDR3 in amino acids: CVVGGTDTQYF. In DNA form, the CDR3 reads TGTGTCGTAGGGGGCACAGATACGCAGTATTTT.